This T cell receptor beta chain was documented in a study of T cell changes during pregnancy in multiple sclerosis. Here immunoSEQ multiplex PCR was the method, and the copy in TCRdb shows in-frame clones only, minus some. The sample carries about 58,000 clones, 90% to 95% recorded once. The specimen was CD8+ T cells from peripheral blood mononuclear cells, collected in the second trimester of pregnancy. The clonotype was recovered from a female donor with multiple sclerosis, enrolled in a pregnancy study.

For the CDR3, the DNA is TGTGCCAGCAGTGAATTAATCGAGGGGGCGGGTGGAGGCTACACCTTC. This translates into CASSELIEGAGGGYTF. V and J are TRBV25-1 and TRBJ1-2, with 7 bases identical to TRBD1. Germline loops: CDR1 MGHDK, CDR2 SYGVNS. The CDR3 consists of 16 residues. V dropped 1 base and J dropped 8; count of bases not matched to a gene: 13.